The 5 T cell receptor beta chains given below trace back to one sample, sequenced in a study of T cell changes during pregnancy in multiple sclerosis. Only in-frame clones appear in the TCRdb table, and some are missing; sequencing was by immunoSEQ multiplex PCR. This sample has 91,000 or so clones, with 80% to 95% found just once. This sample comprised peripheral blood, obtained after pregnancy. The receptors stem from a female donor with multiple sclerosis, enrolled in a pregnancy study.

The rearrangement uses TRBV4-1 and TRBJ2-7, with a tentative D call TRBD2 (5 bases). Trimming pared 0 bases from V and 0 bases from J, leaving 9 bases between. The CDR3 has 15 residues. Germline lookup yields CDR1 MGHRA and CDR2 YSYEKL. In nucleotides, the CDR3 is TGCGCCAGCAGCCAAGACCAGCGGAGCTCCTACGAGCAGTACTTC. Protein: CASSQDQRSSYEQYF.

The chain links TRBV18 to TRBJ1-1; 7 bases are shared with TRBD1. The CDR3 covers 16 residues. Germline V gives CDR1 KGHSH, CDR2 LQKENI. Trimming removed 6 bases from V and 1 base from J; junction bases left unmatched: 11. For the CDR3, the DNA is TGTGCCAGCTCTCCTATACTGGGACAGCCGAACACTGAAGCTTTCTTT. Translating gives CASSPILGQPNTEAFF. Combining the CDR3 with reference TRBV18 and TRBJ1-1 gives the whole variable domain NAGVMQNPRHLVRRRGQEARLRCSPMKGHSHVYWYRQLPEEGLKFMVYLQKENIIDESGMPKERFSAEFPKEGPSILRIQQVVRGDSAAYFCASSPILGQPNTEAFFGQGTRLTVV.

This chain links TRBV6-1 with TRBJ2-7; weak D call: TRBD1 (6 bases). Trimming shortened V by 2 bases and J by 4 bases, and 24 bases separated the two germline ends. This CDR3 contains 18 residues. From germline, CDR1 is MNHNS and CDR2 SASEGT. Here the CDR3 DNA reads TGTGCCAGCAGTGAAATAGGGGGTTCCGGGACACTTTTTTACGAGCAGTACTTC. This codes for CASSEIGGSGTLFYEQYF.

This sequence joins TRBV5-4 and TRBJ2-1; possibly TRBD2 for D (6 bases). CDR3 size: 15 residues. CDR1 SGHNT and CDR2 YYREEE come from the germline V gene (reference sequence). V lost 4 bases, J lost 1 base, and 12 bases lay in between. CDR3 loop: CASSRGRSSYNEQFF. CDR3 sequence (DNA): TGTGCCAGCAGCCGGGGGAGGTCTTCCTACAATGAGCAGTTCTTC.

The chain recombines TRBV27 with TRBJ2-7, with TRBD1 matching 10 bases. In germline, CDR1 is MNHEY, CDR2 SMNVEV (reference sequence). V shed 5 bases and J 4 bases; nucleotides not matched to a gene: 5. The CDR3 has 14 amino acids. CDR3 residues: CASSERDRGYEQYF. The CDR3 nucleotides are TGTGCCAGCAGTGAGCGGGACAGGGGTTACGAGCAGTACTTC.